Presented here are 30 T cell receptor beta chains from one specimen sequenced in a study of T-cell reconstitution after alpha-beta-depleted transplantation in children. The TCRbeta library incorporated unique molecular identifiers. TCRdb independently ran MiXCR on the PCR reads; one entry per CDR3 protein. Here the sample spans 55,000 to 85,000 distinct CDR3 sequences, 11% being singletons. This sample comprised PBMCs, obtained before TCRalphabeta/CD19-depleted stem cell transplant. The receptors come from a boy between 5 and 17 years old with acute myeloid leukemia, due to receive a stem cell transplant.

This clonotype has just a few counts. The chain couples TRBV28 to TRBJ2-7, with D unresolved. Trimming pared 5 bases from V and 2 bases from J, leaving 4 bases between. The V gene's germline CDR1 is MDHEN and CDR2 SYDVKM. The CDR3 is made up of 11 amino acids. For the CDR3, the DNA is TGTGCCAGCAGTCGAGCCTACGAGCAGTACTTC. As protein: CASSRAYEQYF.

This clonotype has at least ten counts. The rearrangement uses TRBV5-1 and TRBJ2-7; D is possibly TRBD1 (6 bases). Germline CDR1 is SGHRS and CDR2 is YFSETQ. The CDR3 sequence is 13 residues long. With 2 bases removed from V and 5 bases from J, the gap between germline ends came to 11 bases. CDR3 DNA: TGCGCCAGCAGCTTACCCAGGGGCCACGAGCAGTACGTC. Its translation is CASSLPRGHEQYV.

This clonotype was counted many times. The CDR3 loop is CASSYGLAGGNEQFF. The CDR3 nucleotides read TGTGCCAGCAGCTACGGACTAGCGGGAGGGAATGAGCAGTTCTTC. J is TRBJ2-1 and V is TRBV7-3; 15 nucleotides line up with TRBD2. Unmatched junction bases numbered 2, after V lost 4 bases and J lost 7 bases. The CDR3 has 15 residues. Germline V gene data show CDR1 as SGHTA and CDR2 as FQGTGA. Full variable domain (missing parts from reference TRBV7-3 and TRBJ2-1): GAGVSQTPSNKVTEKGKYVELRCDPISGHTALYWYRQSLGQGPEFLIYFQGTGAADDSGLPNDRFFAVRPEGSVSTLKIQRTERGDSAVYLCASSYGLAGGNEQFFGPGTRLTVL.

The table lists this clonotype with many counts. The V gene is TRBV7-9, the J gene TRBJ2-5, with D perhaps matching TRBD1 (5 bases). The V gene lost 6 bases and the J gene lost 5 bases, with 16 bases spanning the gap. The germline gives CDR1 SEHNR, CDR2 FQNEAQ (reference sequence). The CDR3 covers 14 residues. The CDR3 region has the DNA TGTGCCAGCAGGCAATCAGGGCTCCGGGAGACCCAGTACTTC. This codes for CASRQSGLRETQYF.

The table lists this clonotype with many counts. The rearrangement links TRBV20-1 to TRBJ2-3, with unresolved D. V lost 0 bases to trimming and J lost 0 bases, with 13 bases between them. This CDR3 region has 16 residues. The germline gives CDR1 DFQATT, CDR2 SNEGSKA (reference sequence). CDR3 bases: TGCAGTGCTAGAGATCAACGTAAGGATAGCACAGATACGCAGTATTTT. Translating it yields CSARDQRKDSTDTQYF.

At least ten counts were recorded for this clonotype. In DNA, the CDR3 is TGTGCCAGCACCTCGGACAGCGGGCGTGGCTACACCTTC. Its protein product is CASTSDSGRGYTF. V usage is TRBV28 and J usage is TRBJ1-2; D may be TRBD1 (6 bases). Trimming shortened V by 7 bases and J by 7 bases, and 16 bases separated the two germline ends. This CDR3 is 13 amino acids long. From germline, CDR1 is MDHEN and CDR2 SYDVKM.

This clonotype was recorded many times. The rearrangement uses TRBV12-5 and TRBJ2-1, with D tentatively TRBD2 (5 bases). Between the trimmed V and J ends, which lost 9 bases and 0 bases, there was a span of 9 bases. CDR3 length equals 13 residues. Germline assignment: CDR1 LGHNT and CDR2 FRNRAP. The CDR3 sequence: CASKGDSYNEQFF. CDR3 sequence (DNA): TGTGCTAGCAAGGGAGACTCCTACAATGAGCAGTTCTTC. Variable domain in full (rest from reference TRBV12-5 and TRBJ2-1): DARVTQTPRHKVTEMGQEVTMRCQPILGHNTVFWYRQTMMQGLELLAYFRNRAPLDDSGMPKDRFSAEMPDATLATLKIQPSEPRDSAVYFCASKGDSYNEQFFGPGTRLTVL.

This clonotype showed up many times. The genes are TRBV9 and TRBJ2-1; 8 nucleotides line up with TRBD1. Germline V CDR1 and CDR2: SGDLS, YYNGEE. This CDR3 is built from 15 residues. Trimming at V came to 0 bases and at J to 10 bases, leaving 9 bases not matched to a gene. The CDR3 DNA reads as TGTGCCAGCAGCGTAGAGGCAGGGGGCGGCGGGGAGCAGTTCTTC. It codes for CASSVEAGGGGEQFF.

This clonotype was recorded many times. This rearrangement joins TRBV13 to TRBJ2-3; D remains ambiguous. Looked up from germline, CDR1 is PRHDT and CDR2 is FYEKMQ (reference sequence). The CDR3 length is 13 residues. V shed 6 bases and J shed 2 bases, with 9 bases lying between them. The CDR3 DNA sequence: TGTGCCAGCAGTTGGAGTTACACAGATACGCAGTATTTT. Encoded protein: CASSWSYTDTQYF.

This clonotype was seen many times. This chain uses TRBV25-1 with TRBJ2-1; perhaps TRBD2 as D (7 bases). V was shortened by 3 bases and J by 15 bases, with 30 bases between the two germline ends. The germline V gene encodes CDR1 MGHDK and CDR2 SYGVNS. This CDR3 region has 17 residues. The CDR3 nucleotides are TGTGCCAGCAGTGATACAGCCGACCCGCGGCCCCTCGGGGGGCCGTTCTTC. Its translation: CASSDTADPRPLGGPFF.

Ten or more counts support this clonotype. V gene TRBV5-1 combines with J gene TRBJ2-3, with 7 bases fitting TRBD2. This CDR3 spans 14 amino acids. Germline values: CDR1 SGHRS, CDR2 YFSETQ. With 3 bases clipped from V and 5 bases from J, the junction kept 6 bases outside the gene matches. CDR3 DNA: TGCGCCAGCAGCTCCCGGGGGGATCAAGATACGCAGTATTTT. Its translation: CASSSRGDQDTQYF.

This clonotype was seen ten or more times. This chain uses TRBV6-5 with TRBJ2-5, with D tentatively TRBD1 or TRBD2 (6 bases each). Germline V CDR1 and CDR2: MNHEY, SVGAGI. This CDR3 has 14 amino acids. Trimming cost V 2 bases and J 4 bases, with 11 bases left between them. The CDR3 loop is CASSYRWGAETQYF. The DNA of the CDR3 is TGTGCCAGCAGTTACCGGTGGGGGGCAGAGACCCAGTACTTC.

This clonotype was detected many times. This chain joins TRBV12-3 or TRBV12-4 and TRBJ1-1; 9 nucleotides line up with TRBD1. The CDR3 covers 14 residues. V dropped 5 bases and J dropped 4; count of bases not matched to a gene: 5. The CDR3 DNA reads TGTGCCAGCAGTCCAGGGGACAGGGTCACTGAAGCTTTCTTT. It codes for CASSPGDRVTEAFF.

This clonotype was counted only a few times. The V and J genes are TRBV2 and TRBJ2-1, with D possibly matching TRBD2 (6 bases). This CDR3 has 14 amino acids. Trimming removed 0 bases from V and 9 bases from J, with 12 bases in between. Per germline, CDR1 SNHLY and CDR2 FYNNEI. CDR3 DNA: TGTGCCAGCAGTGAAGCGAAGCAAGCGGGTGAGCAGTTCTTC. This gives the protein CASSEAKQAGEQFF.

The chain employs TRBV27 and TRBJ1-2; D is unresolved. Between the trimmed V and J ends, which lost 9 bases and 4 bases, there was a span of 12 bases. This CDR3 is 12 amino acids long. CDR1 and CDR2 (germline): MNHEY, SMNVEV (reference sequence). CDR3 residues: CASGDWGYGYTF. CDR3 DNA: TGTGCCAGTGGCGATTGGGGCTATGGCTACACCTTC.

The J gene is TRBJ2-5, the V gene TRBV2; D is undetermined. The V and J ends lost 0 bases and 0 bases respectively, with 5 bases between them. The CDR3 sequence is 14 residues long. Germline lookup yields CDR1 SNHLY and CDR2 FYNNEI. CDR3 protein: CASSEARYQETQYF. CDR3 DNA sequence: TGTGCCAGCAGTGAAGCTCGGTACCAAGAGACCCAGTACTTC.

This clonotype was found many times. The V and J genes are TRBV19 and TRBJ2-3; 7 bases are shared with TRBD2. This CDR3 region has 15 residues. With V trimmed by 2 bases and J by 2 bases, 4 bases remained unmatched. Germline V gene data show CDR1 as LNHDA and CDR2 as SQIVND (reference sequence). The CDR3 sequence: CASSISSGYTDTQYF. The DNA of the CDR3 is TGTGCCAGTAGTATATCTAGCGGATACACAGATACGCAGTATTTT. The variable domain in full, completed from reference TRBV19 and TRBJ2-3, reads DGGITQSPKYLFRKEGQNVTLSCEQNLNHDAMYWYRQDPGQGLRLIYYSQIVNDFQKGDIAEGYSVSREKKESFPLTVTSAQKNPTAFYLCASSISSGYTDTQYFGPGTRLTVL.

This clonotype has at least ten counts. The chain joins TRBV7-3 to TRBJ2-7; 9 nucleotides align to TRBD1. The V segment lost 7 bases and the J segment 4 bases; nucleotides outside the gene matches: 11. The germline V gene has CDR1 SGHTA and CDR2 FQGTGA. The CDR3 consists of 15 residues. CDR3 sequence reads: CASTDHGTGLYEQYF. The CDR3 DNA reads TGTGCCAGCACTGATCACGGGACAGGGCTGTACGAGCAGTACTTC. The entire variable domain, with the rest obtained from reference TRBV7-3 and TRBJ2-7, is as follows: GAGVSQTPSNKVTEKGKYVELRCDPISGHTALYWYRQSLGQGPEFLIYFQGTGAADDSGLPNDRFFAVRPEGSVSTLKIQRTERGDSAVYLCASTDHGTGLYEQYFGPGTRLTVT.

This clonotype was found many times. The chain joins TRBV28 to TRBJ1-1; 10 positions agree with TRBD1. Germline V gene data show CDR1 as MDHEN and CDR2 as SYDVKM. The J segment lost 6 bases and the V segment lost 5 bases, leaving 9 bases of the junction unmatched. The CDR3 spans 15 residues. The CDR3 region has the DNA TGTGCCAGCAGTCCCCGGACAGGGGGTAGGTCTGAAGCTTTCTTT. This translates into CASSPRTGGRSEAFF.

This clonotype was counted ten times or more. The CDR3 nucleotides are TGTGCCAGCATCTCGGGGACAACTCCATCTGGATACAATGAGCAGTTCTTC. This codes for CASISGTTPSGYNEQFF. J is TRBJ2-1 and V is TRBV6-5, with D possibly being TRBD1 (6 bases). The V gene's germline CDR1 is MNHEY and CDR2 SVGAGI. V shed 7 bases and J shed 4 bases, with 23 bases lying between them. This CDR3 spans 17 amino acids.

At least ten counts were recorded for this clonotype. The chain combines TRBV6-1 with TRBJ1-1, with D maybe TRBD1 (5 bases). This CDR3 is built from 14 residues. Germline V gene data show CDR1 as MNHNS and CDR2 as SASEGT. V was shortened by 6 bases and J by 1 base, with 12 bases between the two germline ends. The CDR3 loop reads CASRPGGENTEAFF. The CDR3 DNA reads TGTGCCAGCAGACCCGGGGGGGAGAACACTGAAGCTTTCTTT.

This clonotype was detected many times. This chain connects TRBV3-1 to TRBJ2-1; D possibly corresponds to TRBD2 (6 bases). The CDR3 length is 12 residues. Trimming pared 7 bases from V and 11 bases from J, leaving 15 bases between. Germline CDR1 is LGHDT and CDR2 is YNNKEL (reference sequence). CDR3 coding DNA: TGTGCCAGCACGTCGGATAGCGGAAAGCAGTTCTTC. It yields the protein CASTSDSGKQFF.

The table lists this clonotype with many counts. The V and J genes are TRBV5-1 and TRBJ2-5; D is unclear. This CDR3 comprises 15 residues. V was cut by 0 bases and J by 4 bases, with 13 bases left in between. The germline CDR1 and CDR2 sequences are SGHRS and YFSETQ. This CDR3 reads CASSLESAKGETQYF. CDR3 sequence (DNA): TGCGCCAGCAGCTTGGAGTCAGCGAAGGGAGAGACCCAGTACTTC.

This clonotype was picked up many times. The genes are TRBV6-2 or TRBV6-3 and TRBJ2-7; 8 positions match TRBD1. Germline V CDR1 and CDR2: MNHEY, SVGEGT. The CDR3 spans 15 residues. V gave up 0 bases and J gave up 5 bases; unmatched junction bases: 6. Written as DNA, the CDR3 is TGTGCCAGCAGTTACTCGAGCAGGGGGCAGGACGAGCAGTACTTC. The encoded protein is CASSYSSRGQDEQYF.

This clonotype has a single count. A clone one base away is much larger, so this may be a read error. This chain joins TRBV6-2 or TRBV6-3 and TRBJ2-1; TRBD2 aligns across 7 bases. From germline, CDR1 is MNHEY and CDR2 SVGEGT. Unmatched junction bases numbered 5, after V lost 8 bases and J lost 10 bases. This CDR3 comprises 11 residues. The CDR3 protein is CASYAGVEQFF. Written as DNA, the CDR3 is TGTGCCAGCTACGCGGGGGTAGAGCAGTTCTTC.

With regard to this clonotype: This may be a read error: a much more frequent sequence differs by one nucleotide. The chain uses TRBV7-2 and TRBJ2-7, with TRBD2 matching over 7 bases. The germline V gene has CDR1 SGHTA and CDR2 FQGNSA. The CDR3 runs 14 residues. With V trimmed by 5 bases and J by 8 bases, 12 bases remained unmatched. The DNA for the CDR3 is TGTGCCAGCAGCCTACGGGGGGTACGGGAGAAGCAGTACTTC. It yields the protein CASSLRGVREKQYF.

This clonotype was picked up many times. CDR3 DNA: TGCAGCGTTGAGGTGGACAGATCCTACGAGCAGTACTTC. Protein sequence: CSVEVDRSYEQYF. The J gene is TRBJ2-7, the V gene TRBV29-1, with D perhaps matching TRBD1 (6 bases). The length of the CDR3 is 13 residues. The germline gives CDR1 SQVTM, CDR2 ANQGSEA. V lost 3 bases, J lost 1 base, and 10 bases lay in between.

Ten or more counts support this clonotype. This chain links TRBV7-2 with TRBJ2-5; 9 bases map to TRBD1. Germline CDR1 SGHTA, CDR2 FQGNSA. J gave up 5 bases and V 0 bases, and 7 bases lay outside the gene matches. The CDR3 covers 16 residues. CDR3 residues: CASSLAGTGNRETQYF. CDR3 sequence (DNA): TGTGCCAGCAGCTTAGCAGGGACAGGGAACCGCGAGACCCAGTACTTC.

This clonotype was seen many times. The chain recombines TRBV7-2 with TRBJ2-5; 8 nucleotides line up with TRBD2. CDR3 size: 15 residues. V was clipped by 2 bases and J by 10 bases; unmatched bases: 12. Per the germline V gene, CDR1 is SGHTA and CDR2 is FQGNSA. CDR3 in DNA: TGTGCCAGCAGCTTAACTAGCGGCTCAAGAGAGGGCCAGTACTTC. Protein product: CASSLTSGSREGQYF.

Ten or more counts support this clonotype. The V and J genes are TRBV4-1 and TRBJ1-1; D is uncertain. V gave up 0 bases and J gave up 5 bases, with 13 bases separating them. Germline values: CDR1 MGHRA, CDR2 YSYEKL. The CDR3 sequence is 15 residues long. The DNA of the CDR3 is TGCGCCAGCAGCCAAGAGTCTCCCCGGGATACTGAAGCTTTCTTT. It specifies CASSQESPRDTEAFF.